These T cell receptor beta chains were read from a single sample in a study of breast tumors, draining lymph nodes, adjacent tissues. TCRdb passed the multiplex PCR reads through MiXCR, listing each CDR3 protein once. There are tens of thousands of distinct CDR3 sequences in the sample; 36% occur only once, and 9.5% to 13% lies in the top ten. Sequencing input: breast tumor tissue. The receptor set was obtained from a female donor with breast cancer. Some clones in this sample may be carry-over from other donors' samples. Each CDR3 is given with its conserved first and last residue. The D gene is left open where the match is weak. Clone size appears in some rows only: once, few, many, or a class for an expanded clone.

TRBJ2-5 | - | TRBV29-1 | TRBD2 | TGCAGCGTTGAAGGGGGAGGACTAGCGGGTCTGGAGGAGACCCAGTACTTC | CSVEGGGLAGLEETQYF
TRBJ2-1 | - | TRBV20-1 | TRBD2 | TGCAGTGCTGGTAGGACTAGCGGTTCCTACAATGAGCAGTTCTTC | CSAGRTSGSYNEQFF
TRBJ1-6 | many | TRBV28 | - | TGTGCCAGCAGTTTATTAGTTTCGGGTTCACCCCTCCACTTT | CASSLLVSGSPLHF
TRBJ2-5 | - | TRBV24-1 | TRBD1 | TGTGCCACCGGTGGTTCAGGGGGTGGGGAGACCCAGTACTTC | CATGGSGGGETQYF
TRBJ2-7 | - | TRBV30 | - | TGTGCCTGGCAGTGGGGTCACGGTTCCTACGAGCAGTACTTC | CAWQWGHGSYEQYF
TRBJ1-6 | - | TRBV2 | - | TGTGCCGGCAGTGAATGGCAGAGGGCGACGAATTCACCCCTCCACTTT | CAGSEWQRATNSPLHF
TRBJ2-5 | many | TRBV7-2 | - | TGTGCCAGCAGCTTCACAGCCCAAGAGACCCAGTACTTC | CASSFTAQETQYF
TRBJ1-5 | many | TRBV7-9 | - | TGTGCCAGCAGCTTAAGCCAGGGCAATCAGCCCCAGCATTTT | CASSLSQGNQPQHF
TRBJ2-2 | many | TRBV20-1 | - | TGCAGTGCTAGGCGGGAAGGTACCGGGGAGCTGTTTTTT | CSARREGTGELFF
TRBJ2-2 | many | TRBV14 | - | TGTGCCAGCAGCCATAGAGCGGCGTCGAACACCGGGGAGCTGTTTTTT | CASSHRAASNTGELFF
TRBJ2-7 | few | TRBV12-3/TRBV12-4 | - | TGTGCCAGCAGTTCCTTGGGAGAGGCCCGAGAGCAGTACTTC | CASSSLGEAREQYF
TRBJ2-7 | - | TRBV9 | - | TGTGCCAGCAGCCCCGGGTTAGCGGCCTACGAGCAGTACTTC | CASSPGLAAYEQYF
TRBJ2-5 | many | TRBV12-3/TRBV12-4 | - | TGTGCCAGCAGTTTAAGGCAGGGGGAGGCAGAGACCCAGTACTTC | CASSLRQGEAETQYF
TRBJ2-7 | many | TRBV6-2/TRBV6-3 | TRBD2 | TGTGCCAGCAGCCAACTAGCGGCGTCCGGCGAGCAGTACTTC | CASSQLAASGEQYF
TRBJ2-6 | many | TRBV12-3/TRBV12-4 | - | TGTGCCAGCACCACCGGCGGGGCTACTGGGGCCAACGTCCTGACTTTC | CASTTGGATGANVLTF
TRBJ2-7 | many | TRBV11-2 | - | TGTGCCAGCAGCTTAGGGAACTCCTACGAGCAGTACTTC | CASSLGNSYEQYF
TRBJ2-1 | many | TRBV7-6 | TRBD2 | TGTGCCAGCAGCTTAGGACTAGCGGGAGTTGGGGAGCAGTTCTTC | CASSLGLAGVGEQFF
TRBJ2-1 | - | TRBV7-9 | - | TGTGCCAGCAGCTTAGGGACAGCAGAGCAGTTCTTC | CASSLGTAEQFF
TRBJ2-3 | many | TRBV5-6 | TRBD1 | TGTGCCAGCAGCTGGGACAGGGGCACAGATACGCAGTATTTT | CASSWDRGTDTQYF
TRBJ2-3 | - | TRBV24-1 | - | TGTGCCACCAATGAATTCGGGAACACAGATACGCAGTATTTT | CATNEFGNTDTQYF
TRBJ2-2 | - | TRBV5-1 | TRBD2 | TGCGCCAGCAGCTTTAGAGGCGGGAGCCTAGCCGGGGAGCTGTTTTTT | CASSFRGGSLAGELFF
TRBJ2-3 | - | TRBV5-1 | - | TGCGCCAGCAGCTTGGGTGCAGGGGTCGGCACAGATACGCAGTATTTT | CASSLGAGVGTDTQYF
TRBJ2-7 | many | TRBV12-3/TRBV12-4 | - | TGTGCCAGCCAAAGCCGGGAGACCTACGAGCAGTACTTC | CASQSRETYEQYF
TRBJ2-1 | many | TRBV12-3/TRBV12-4 | TRBD1 | TGTGCCAGCAGGAGAGGGACAGGGGGTGAGCAGTTCTTC | CASRRGTGGEQFF
TRBJ2-1 | many | TRBV5-1 | TRBD2 | TGCGCCAGCAGCTTGGGACGGGAGGGCCGGAATGAGCAGTTCTTC | CASSLGREGRNEQFF
TRBJ2-3 | many | TRBV7-9 | - | TGTGCCAGCAGCCTCATCGGTAGCGGTAGCACAGATACGCAGTATTTT | CASSLIGSGSTDTQYF
TRBJ2-2 | many | TRBV30 | - | TGTGCCTTCACATATAACACCGGGGAGCTGTTTTTT | CAFTYNTGELFF
TRBJ1-2 | many | TRBV7-8 | - | TGTGCCAGCAGCTTTGATATCGGGGCAAACTATGGCTACACCTTC | CASSFDIGANYGYTF
TRBJ2-7 | - | TRBV5-1 | - | TGCGCCAGCAGCTTGGAGGTCGAGCAGTACTTC | CASSLEVEQYF
TRBJ2-1 | many | TRBV20-1 | TRBD2 | TGCAGTGCTAGAGCGGGACTAGCGGGAGTGGAGCAGTTCTTC | CSARAGLAGVEQFF
TRBJ2-3 | many | TRBV10-3 | - | TGTGCCATCAGTGACGCGGGAAGTGCCGGTGCGCAGTATTTT | CAISDAGSAGAQYF
TRBJ2-7 | many | TRBV12-3/TRBV12-4 | TRBD2 | TGTGCCAGCAGTTTTGCGGGAGTGCTCCTCGAGCAGTACTTC | CASSFAGVLLEQYF
TRBJ2-5 | many | TRBV15 | TRBD2 | TGTGCCACCAGCAGAGAGAAAGCGGGGCGAGCGGAGACCCAGTACTTC | CATSREKAGRAETQYF
TRBJ2-3 | - | TRBV11-2 | TRBD2 | TGTGCCAGCAGCTCGGGACTAGCGGGCGGAGATACGCAGTATTTT | CASSSGLAGGDTQYF
TRBJ1-4 | - | TRBV6-1 | - | TGTGTAATCTCCTCGGGGTTTGGGGCAACTAATGAAAAACTGTTTTTT | CVISSGFGATNEKLFF
TRBJ2-5 | - | TRBV7-8 | - | TGTGCCAGCAGCAAATCACGTGGAGGCCAAGAGACCCAGTACTTC | CASSKSRGGQETQYF
TRBJ2-1 | - | TRBV6-1 | TRBD2 | TGTGCCAGCAGTGATGGTAGCGGGTCCCGTAAGGGCAATGAGCAGTTCTTC | CASSDGSGSRKGNEQFF
TRBJ2-2 | many | TRBV29-1 | - | TGCAGCGTTGGGGACACTAACACCGGGGAGCTGTTTTTT | CSVGDTNTGELFF
TRBJ1-5 | many | TRBV10-2 | - | TGCGCCAGCAGAAGTGGTGTCAGGGAGAATCAGCCCCAGCATTTT | CASRSGVRENQPQHF
TRBJ2-7 | - | TRBV10-3 | TRBD2 | TGTGCCATCAGTGCAACTAGCGGGTCCTACGAGCAGTACTTC | CAISATSGSYEQYF
TRBJ1-1 | - | TRBV7-8 | - | TGTGCCAGCAGCTTAGATGGGAGGAGGGCTTTCTTT | CASSLDGRRAFF
TRBJ2-7 | - | TRBV20-1 | - | TGCAGTGCTCTCAGGGTTTACGAGCAGTACTTC | CSALRVYEQYF
TRBJ2-3 | many | TRBV9 | TRBD2 | TGTGCCAGCAGCGTAGCTACTGGCGGGAGTTATATAACCACAGATACGCAGTATTTT | CASSVATGGSYITTDTQYF
TRBJ2-3 | - | TRBV20-1 | - | TGCAGTGCTAGAGTAGGCTCGACCGAAGCAGATACGCAGTATTTT | CSARVGSTEADTQYF
TRBJ1-2 | many | TRBV12-3/TRBV12-4 | TRBD1 | TGTGCCAGCAGCCAAGGACAGGGGGTGGGTGGCTACACCTTC | CASSQGQGVGGYTF
TRBJ2-2 | - | TRBV10-3 | TRBD1 | TGTGCCATCAGTGAGGGCCGACAGGGGACCGGGGAGCTGTTTTTT | CAISEGRQGTGELFF
TRBJ1-1 | - | TRBV10-1 | - | TGCGCCAGCTACACGACTTGGAACACTGAAGCTTTCTTT | CASYTTWNTEAFF
TRBJ2-5 | many | TRBV12-3/TRBV12-4 | TRBD2 | TGTGCCAGCAGTCCGACTAGCGGGTACCAAGAGACCCAGTACTTC | CASSPTSGYQETQYF
TRBJ2-7 | few | TRBV6-1 | - | TGTGCCAGCAGTAGGACACCCTCCTACGAGCAGTACTTC | CASSRTPSYEQYF
TRBJ2-1 | many | TRBV5-5 | - | TGTGCCAGCAGCTTGGGACTAGAATTGTATGAGCAGTTCTTC | CASSLGLELYEQFF
TRBJ2-3 | many | TRBV7-6 | TRBD1 | TGTGCCAGCAGCTTAAGGTCGACAGGGGTCACAGATACGCAGTATTTT | CASSLRSTGVTDTQYF
TRBJ2-5 | many | TRBV5-8 | - | TGTGCCAGCAGCTTTGGAACCCCGGGACAAATTGATGAGACCCAGTACTTC | CASSFGTPGQIDETQYF
TRBJ2-3 | few | TRBV5-4 | - | TGTGCCAGCAGCTCCCTAGCAACAGATACGCAGTATTTT | CASSSLATDTQYF
TRBJ1-5 | many | TRBV7-8 | - | TGTGCCAGCAGCTTATCGGGGGGTAATCAGCCCCAGCATTTT | CASSLSGGNQPQHF
TRBJ2-3 | - | TRBV6-5 | TRBD2 | TGTGCCAGCAGTTCAGGACTAGCGGGAGTAACAGATACGCAGTATTTT | CASSSGLAGVTDTQYF